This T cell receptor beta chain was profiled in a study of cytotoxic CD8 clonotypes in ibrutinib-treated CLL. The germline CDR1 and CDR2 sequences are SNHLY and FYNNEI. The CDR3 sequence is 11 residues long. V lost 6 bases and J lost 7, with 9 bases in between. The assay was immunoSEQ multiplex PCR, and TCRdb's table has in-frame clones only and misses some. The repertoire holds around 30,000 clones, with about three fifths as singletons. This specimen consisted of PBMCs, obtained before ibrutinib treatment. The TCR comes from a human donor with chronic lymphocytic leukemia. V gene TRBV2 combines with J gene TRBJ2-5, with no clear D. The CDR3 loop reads CASSYLGTQYF. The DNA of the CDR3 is TGTGCCAGCAGCTACTTAGGGACCCAGTACTTC. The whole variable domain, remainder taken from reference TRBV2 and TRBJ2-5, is EPEVTQTPSHQVTQMGQEVILRCVPISNHLYFYWYRQILGQKVEFLVSFYNNEISEKSEIFDDQFSVERPDGSNFTLKIRSTKLEDSAMYFCASSYLGTQYFGPGTRLLVL.